This T cell receptor (beta chain) was recorded in a study of naive and memory T cell subsets. Two oligonucleotides, mixed equimolar, formed the beta constant-region primer covering TRBC1 and TRBC2. From the UMI-ligation and nested PCR reads, TCRdb called clonotypes with MiXCR, one entry per CDR3 protein. Found here are 21,000 or so distinct CDR3 sequences, roughly 9.6% of them singletons; the top ten hold less than 20%. With 7 bases removed from V and 5 bases from J, the gap between germline ends came to 12 bases. The V gene's germline CDR1 is SNHLY and CDR2 FYNNEI. The CDR3 totals 13 residues. CD8 T cells were positively selected from what remained after CD4 positive selection. Study-wide findings and caveats: Gini index rose across naive, CM, EM and EMRA in CD4 and CD8.

The sample holds many counts of this clonotype. No antigen is known for it. The chain carries TRBV2 and TRBJ1-5; no definite D call. This clonotype originated in a human donor in good health. Sequencing used central memory CD8+ T cells from blood. The CDR3 region has the DNA TGTGCCAGCATGGTAGGTAGATATCAGCCCCAGCATTTT. Its protein product is CASMVGRYQPQHF.